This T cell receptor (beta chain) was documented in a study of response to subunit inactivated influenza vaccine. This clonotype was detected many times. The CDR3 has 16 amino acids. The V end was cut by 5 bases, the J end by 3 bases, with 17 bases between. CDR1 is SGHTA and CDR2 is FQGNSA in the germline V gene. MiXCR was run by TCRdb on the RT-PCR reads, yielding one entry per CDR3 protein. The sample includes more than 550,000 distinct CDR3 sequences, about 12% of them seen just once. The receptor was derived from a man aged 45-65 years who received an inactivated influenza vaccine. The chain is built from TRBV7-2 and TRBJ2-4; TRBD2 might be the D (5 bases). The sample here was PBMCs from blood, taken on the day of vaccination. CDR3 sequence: CASSKDGVRVKNIQYF. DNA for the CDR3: TGTGCCAGCAGCAAAGACGGAGTGCGGGTCAAAAACATTCAGTACTTC. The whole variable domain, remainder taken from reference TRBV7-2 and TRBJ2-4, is GAGVSQSPSNKVTEKGKDVELRCDPISGHTALYWYRQSLGQGLEFLIYFQGNSAPDKSGLPSDRFSAERTGGSVSTLTIQRTQQEDSAVYLCASSKDGVRVKNIQYFGAGTRLSVL.